Below are 25 T cell receptor beta chains sequenced from a single sample in a study of T cell responses to AZD1222 COVID-19 vaccine. Only in-frame clones appear in the TCRdb table, and some are missing; sequencing was by immunoSEQ multiplex PCR. The sample comprises 80,000 to 100,000 clones, roughly 85% of which are singletons, and roughly 3.6% rests with the top ten. The sample in question was peripheral blood, obtained 28 days after the second AZD1222 dose. The receptors originated from an adult who received the AZD1222 COVID-19 vaccine.

V gene TRBV2 combines with J gene TRBJ2-7; D unclear. The length of the CDR3 is 12 residues. Looked up from germline, CDR1 is SNHLY and CDR2 is FYNNEI. V shed 8 bases and J shed 9 bases, with 17 bases lying between them. CDR3 region: CASQRVGTWQYF. In DNA, the CDR3 is TGTGCCAGCCAAAGAGTGGGAACATGGCAGTACTTC.

A single count supports this clone. V usage is TRBV6-2 or TRBV6-3 and J usage is TRBJ1-2; TRBD1 might be the D (6 bases). The CDR3 has 16 residues. Per the germline V gene, CDR1 is MNHEY and CDR2 is SVGEGT. V lost 2 bases and J lost 8, with 21 bases in between. CDR3 nucleotide sequence: TGTGCCAGCAGTTACGGACAACTTCAGGGGATTTTCGGCTACACCTTC. Its translation: CASSYGQLQGIFGYTF.

V usage is TRBV11-2 and J usage is TRBJ1-6; D gene unclear. The germline V gene encodes CDR1 SGHAT and CDR2 FQNNGV. The CDR3 runs 12 residues. Trimming left V 5 bases short and J 5 bases short, with 4 bases between. CDR3 protein: CASSRDNSPLHF. CDR3 DNA sequence: TGTGCCAGCAGCAGAGATAATTCACCCCTCCACTTT.

The chain joins TRBV15 to TRBJ1-2; no clear D. This CDR3 region has 14 residues. The ends were cut back, 1 base at V and 0 bases at J, with 6 bases in the middle. Germline V lookup: CDR1 LNHNV, CDR2 YYDKDF (reference sequence). This CDR3 reads CATSRVQSNYGYTF. CDR3 bases: TGTGCCACCAGCAGAGTACAGTCTAACTATGGCTACACCTTC.

CDR3 protein: CASSFPKGSIITDTQYF. The CDR3 DNA reads TGTGCCAGCAGCTTTCCGAAGGGCTCGATCATCACAGATACGCAGTATTTT. The chain recombines TRBV7-8 with TRBJ2-3; D gene uncertain. The V end lost 3 bases, the J end lost 2 bases, and 18 bases lay between the germline ends. Germline V gene data show CDR1 as SGHVS and CDR2 as FQNEAQ. The CDR3 spans 17 residues.

This clone has a single count. The chain joins TRBV7-3 to TRBJ1-6; D perhaps matches TRBD1 (6 bases). CDR1 and CDR2 from the germline V gene are SGHTA and FQGTGA. The CDR3 runs 14 residues. Trimming pared 3 bases from V and 7 bases from J, leaving 10 bases between. The CDR3 nucleotides are TGTGCCAGCAGCTTTTCAGGGGCCAATTCACCCCTCCACTTT. Amino acid sequence: CASSFSGANSPLHF.

The table lists this clone with a few counts. The rearrangement uses TRBV5-1 and TRBJ2-5; no clear D. Germline-derived CDR1 and CDR2 are SGHRS and YFSETQ. The V end lost 0 bases, the J end lost 5 bases, and 11 bases lay between the germline ends. The CDR3 runs 14 residues. In DNA, the CDR3 is TGCGCCAGCAGCTTGGGGCGACTTTGGGAGACCCAGTACTTC. Amino acid sequence: CASSLGRLWETQYF.

The CDR3 is CASTQSPGEKLFF. The CDR3 DNA sequence: TGTGCCAGCACCCAGAGCCCTGGTGAAAAACTGTTTTTT. The gene calls are TRBV7-2 and TRBJ1-4; D is ambiguous. Germline V gives CDR1 SGHTA, CDR2 FQGNSA. This CDR3 contains 13 residues. The V end lost 7 bases, the J end lost 7 bases, and 13 bases lay between the germline ends.

This chain connects TRBV3-1 (or the pseudogene TRBV3-2) to TRBJ1-2; 7 bases are shared with TRBD1. The CDR3 is 14 residues long. Germline CDR1 is LGHDT and CDR2 is YNNKEL (reference sequence). J gave up 8 bases and V 5 bases, and 11 bases lay outside the gene matches. The CDR3 protein is CASSSNDRAGGYTF. For the CDR3, the DNA is TGTGCCAGCAGCTCTAATGACAGGGCTGGCGGCTACACCTTC.

There are a few counts of this clone. Other nucleotide sequences from this sample produce the same CDR3. The DNA for the CDR3 is TGTGCCAGCAGTTTAACTTACGAGCAGTACTTC. It codes for CASSLTYEQYF. The chain uses TRBV28 and TRBJ2-7, with no clear D. The CDR3 loop spans 11 amino acids. V lost 2 bases and J 4 bases, leaving 3 bases between the germline ends. CDR1 and CDR2 from the germline V gene are MDHEN and SYDVKM. Supplemented by reference TRBV28 and TRBJ2-7, the full variable domain reads DVKVTQSSRYLVKRTGEKVFLECVQDMDHENMFWYRQDPGLGLRLIYFSYDVKMKEKGDIPEGYSVSREKKERFSLILESASTNQTSMYLCASSLTYEQYFGPGTRLTVT.

This clone was detected once. The chain combines TRBV15 with TRBJ1-3; D is unclear. The germline CDR1 and CDR2 sequences are LNHNV and YYDKDF (reference sequence). The CDR3 spans 12 residues. V was shortened by 3 bases and J by 9 bases, with 9 bases between the two germline ends. CDR3 nucleotides: TGTGCCACCAGCAGGGACTTAGGCACCATATATTTT. Translating gives CATSRDLGTIYF.

Concerning this clone itself: A read error may produce the germline difference seen at one junction end. The chain joins TRBV7-9 to TRBJ2-5; the D is unclear. Looked up from germline, CDR1 is SEHNR and CDR2 is FQNEAQ (reference sequence). There are 14 residues in the CDR3. The CDR3 region has the DNA TGTGCCAGCAGCTTAGCCCAGGACCAAGTGACCCAGTACTTC. Translating gives CASSLAQDQVTQYF.

The chain couples TRBV18 to TRBJ1-1; D might be TRBD1 (5 bases). This CDR3 spans 17 amino acids. CDR1 is KGHSH, CDR2 LQKENI, per germline. The V end was cut by 2 bases, the J end by 1 base, with 17 bases between. The chain's CDR3 is CASSPFSPGIKNTEAFF. The CDR3 region has the DNA TGTGCCAGCTCACCATTTTCTCCAGGGATTAAGAACACTGAAGCTTTCTTT.

This clone showed up many times. V usage is TRBV5-4 and J usage is TRBJ2-5; 9 bases map to TRBD1. V shed 4 bases, J shed 5 bases, and the junction held 9 bases outside the gene matches. The CDR3 totals 15 residues. Germline CDR1 and CDR2: SGHNT and YYREEE (reference sequence). CDR3 coding DNA: TGTGCCAGCAGCCGGGGGACAGGGTGGAGGGAGACCCAGTACTTC. Translating gives CASSRGTGWRETQYF.

The chain joins TRBV5-1 to TRBJ1-1; D uncertain. In germline, CDR1 is SGHRS, CDR2 YFSETQ. The CDR3 totals 11 residues. With 6 bases removed from V and 0 bases from J, the gap between germline ends came to 3 bases. The CDR3 nucleotides read TGCGCCAGCAAATTGAACACTGAAGCTTTCTTT. As protein: CASKLNTEAFF.

This sequence joins TRBV7-2 and TRBJ1-2; 8 bases are a match to TRBD1. In germline, CDR1 is SGHTA, CDR2 FQGNSA. With 5 bases clipped from V and 3 bases from J, the junction kept 11 bases outside the gene matches. The CDR3 consists of 16 residues. CDR3 residues: CASSLYSGQGYYGYTF. The CDR3 nucleotides read TGTGCCAGCAGCCTCTATTCCGGACAGGGCTACTATGGCTACACCTTC.

This rearrangement joins TRBV28 to TRBJ2-7; D gene unclear. V lost 5 bases and J lost 12, with 20 bases in between. Germline CDR1 and CDR2: MDHEN and SYDVKM. The CDR3 sequence is 13 residues long. In nucleotides, the CDR3 is TGTGCCAGCAGTACTACCGGGCCCCCGGGCGGGTACTTC. It specifies CASSTTGPPGGYF. Full variable domain (remainder filled in from reference TRBV28 and TRBJ2-7): DVKVTQSSRYLVKRTGEKVFLECVQDMDHENMFWYRQDPGLGLRLIYFSYDVKMKEKGDIPEGYSVSREKKERFSLILESASTNQTSMYLCASSTTGPPGGYFGPGTRLTVT.

The CDR3 loop reads CAWVDAGDGYTF. The CDR3 coding sequence is TGTGCCTGGGTGGATGCGGGAGATGGCTACACCTTC. The chain employs TRBV30 and TRBJ1-2; no definite D call. Deletions cut 5 bases from V and 6 bases from J, with 13 bases between. CDR1 and CDR2 from the germline V gene are GTSNPN and SVGIG (reference sequence). The CDR3 spans 12 residues.

The chain combines TRBV19 with TRBJ2-5, with a weak D call TRBD2 (6 bases). Trimming removed 8 bases from V and 1 base from J, with 8 bases in between. Germline loops: CDR1 LNHDA, CDR2 SQIVND (reference sequence). The CDR3 runs 12 residues. In nucleotides, the CDR3 is TGTGCCAGTCGGAGGGGCCAAGAGACCCAGTACTTC. This translates into CASRRGQETQYF.

This chain uses TRBV7-9 with TRBJ2-3; tentatively, D is TRBD2 (6 bases). The germline gives CDR1 SEHNR, CDR2 FQNEAQ (reference sequence). V was clipped by 10 bases and J by 7 bases, with 21 bases between them. The CDR3 runs to 14 residues. The CDR3 DNA is TGTGCCACCCAAGGGGAGGCTAGCCCTAATACGCAGTATTTT. Translating gives CATQGEASPNTQYF.

The gene calls are TRBV4-1 and TRBJ2-2, with D possibly being TRBD2 (5 bases). In germline, CDR1 is MGHRA, CDR2 YSYEKL. CDR3 size: 18 residues. The V gene lost 7 bases and the J gene lost 4 bases, with 25 bases spanning the gap. CDR3 coding DNA: TGCGCCAGCACCTACCGGGTTGGGGTGGGAGCGAGCACCGGGGAGCTGTTTTTT. This gives the protein CASTYRVGVGASTGELFF.

The chain employs TRBV27 and TRBJ1-1; D uncertain. CDR1 MNHEY and CDR2 SMNVEV come from the germline V gene (reference sequence). This CDR3 contains 15 residues. The V and J ends lost 5 bases and 1 base respectively, with 14 bases between them. This CDR3 reads CASSRTSVPNTEAFF. The CDR3 bases are TGTGCCAGCAGTAGGACGAGTGTTCCGAACACTGAAGCTTTCTTT.

The rearrangement uses TRBV30 and TRBJ2-3, with 10 positions matching TRBD1. Germline values: CDR1 GTSNPN, CDR2 SVGIG (reference sequence). The CDR3 is 14 amino acids. J lost 3 bases, V lost 5 bases, and 5 bases had no gene match. The CDR3 sequence: CAWGRDRGTDTQYF. In nucleotides, the CDR3 is TGTGCCTGGGGCAGGGACAGGGGTACAGATACGCAGTATTTT.

The gene calls are TRBV28 and TRBJ2-3; maybe TRBD1 (5 bases). The CDR3 contains 12 residues. The V end was cut by 5 bases, the J end by 6 bases, with 9 bases between. Per the germline V gene, CDR1 is MDHEN and CDR2 is SYDVKM. In nucleotides, the CDR3 is TGTGCCAGCAGTCCCGCAGGGGATACGCAGTATTTT. Its translation: CASSPAGDTQYF.

The chain recombines TRBV6-1 with TRBJ1-1, with unresolved D. CDR3 length equals 15 residues. CDR1 and CDR2 from the germline V gene are MNHNS and SASEGT. V gave up 2 bases and J gave up 4 bases, with 14 bases separating them. The CDR3 reads CASSEFEPHRTEAFF. CDR3 DNA sequence: TGTGCCAGCAGTGAATTTGAACCGCACCGCACTGAAGCTTTCTTT.